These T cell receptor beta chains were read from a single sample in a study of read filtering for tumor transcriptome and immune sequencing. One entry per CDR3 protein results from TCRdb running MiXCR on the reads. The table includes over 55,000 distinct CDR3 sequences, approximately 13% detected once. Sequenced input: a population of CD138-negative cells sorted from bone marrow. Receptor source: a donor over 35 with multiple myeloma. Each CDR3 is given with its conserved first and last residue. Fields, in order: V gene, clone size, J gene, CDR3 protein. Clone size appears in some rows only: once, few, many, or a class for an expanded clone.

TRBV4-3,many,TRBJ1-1,CASSQESGRNTEAFF
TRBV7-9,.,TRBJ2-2,CASSFGGKNTGELFF
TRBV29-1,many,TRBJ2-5,CSGLAGVETQYF
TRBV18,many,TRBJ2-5,CASSPPVEETQYF
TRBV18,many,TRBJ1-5,CASSPSRAERDRTRPNSNQPQHF
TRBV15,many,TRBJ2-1,CATSLRQGEDEQFF
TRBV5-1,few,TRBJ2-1,CASSDSGGHYNEQFF
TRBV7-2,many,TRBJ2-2,CASSSAGVVRGGELFF
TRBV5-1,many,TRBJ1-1,CASSPKQGLNTEAFF
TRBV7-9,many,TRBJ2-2,CASSLPGGNAGELFF
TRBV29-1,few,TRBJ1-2,CSVPYGTPRKRGYTF
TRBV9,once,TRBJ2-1,CASSVGGYSYNEQFF
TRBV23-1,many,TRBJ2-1,CASSQSLYLAGPNEQFF
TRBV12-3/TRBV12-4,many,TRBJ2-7,CASSLEVEQYF
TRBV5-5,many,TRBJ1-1,CASSLVPQDEAFF
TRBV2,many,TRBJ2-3,CASQREVTSTDTQYF
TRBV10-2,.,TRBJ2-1,CASSLSGWYNEQFF
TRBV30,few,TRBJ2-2,CAWSTSGWTGELFF
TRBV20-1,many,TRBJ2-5,CSARSRGYQETQYF
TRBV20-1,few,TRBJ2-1,CSARDRTGGEQFF
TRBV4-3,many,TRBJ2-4,CASSQSRQMSIQYF
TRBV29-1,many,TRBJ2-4,CSVDPGQHLRQLSKNIQYF
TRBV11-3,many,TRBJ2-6,CASSFGLIGANVLTF
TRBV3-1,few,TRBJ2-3,CASSQELARPTDTQYF
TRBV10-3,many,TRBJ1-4,CAIRSDRDYEKLFF
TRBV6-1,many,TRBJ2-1,CASSPDPGGHNEQFF
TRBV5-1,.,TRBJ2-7,CASSVPTAYEQYF
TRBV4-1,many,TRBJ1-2,CASSQVTDYGYTF
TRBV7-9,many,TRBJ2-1,CASSSLSGGGYEQFF
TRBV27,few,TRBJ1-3,CASSGLGYSNTIYF
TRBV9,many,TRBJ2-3,CASSVEGSGGTDTQYF
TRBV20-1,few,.,CSAGDWGNQPQYF
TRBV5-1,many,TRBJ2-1,CASSMTSPAYNEQFF
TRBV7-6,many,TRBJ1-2,CASSSNPRVYGYTF
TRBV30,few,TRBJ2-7,CAWSIAGGGIYEQYF
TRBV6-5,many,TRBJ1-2,CASSYSWGQLNYGYTF
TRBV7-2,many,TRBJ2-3,CASSSSGRSTDTQYF
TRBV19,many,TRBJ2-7,CASSNAAHEQYF
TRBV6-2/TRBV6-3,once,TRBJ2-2,CASSSNTEELFF
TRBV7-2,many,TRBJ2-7,CASSLRRGAEQYF
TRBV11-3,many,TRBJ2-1,CASSFFGGSSYNEQFF
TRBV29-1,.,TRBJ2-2,CSVAPGTTGELFF
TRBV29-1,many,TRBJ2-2,CSVETEQITGELFF
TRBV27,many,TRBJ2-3,CASSWGQGDTDTQYF
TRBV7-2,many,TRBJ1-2,CASSLVKWAGGYGYTF
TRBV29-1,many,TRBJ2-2,CSVPLGGGPTGELFF
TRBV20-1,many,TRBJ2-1,CSASLLAGGSEQFF
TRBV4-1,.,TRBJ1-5,CASSQNTGGGQPQHF
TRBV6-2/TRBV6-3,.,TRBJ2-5,CASSYAAYQETQYF
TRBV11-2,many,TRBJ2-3,CASSFRGRGTDTQYF